The present T cell receptor (beta chain) was sequenced within a study of T cell clones after liver transplantation. Background on the study: Samples came from ITN030ST, which attempted immunosuppression withdrawal within 2 years of liver transplantation. Tolerant meant at least one year fully off immunosuppression without liver enzymes above twice normal.

Generated by immunoSEQ multiplex PCR, the TCRdb table keeps only in-frame clones and is missing some. The sample holds more than 65,000 clones; roughly 80% are singletons and the top ten take 0.65% to 0.85%. Thawed unstimulated PBMCs were FACS-sorted by CD3, CD4 and CD8 into two populations. Worth noting for this clone: What it recognizes is unknown.

Whole-study results and caveats: Post-transplant, graft-donor-reactive CD4 TCRbeta sequences in blood dropped significantly in 5 of 8 subjects.

J was trimmed by 8 bases and V by 7 bases; bases with no gene match: 16. The CDR3 sequence is 16 residues long. CDR1 is SGHRS, CDR2 YFSETQ, per germline. The V call is TRBV5-1, the J call TRBJ2-1; 9 bases map to TRBD1. Source: CD4+ T cells from blood, taken 12 months after liver transplant. This receptor was obtained from a human patient who received a liver transplant. Some T cells could come from the graft donor. Here the CDR3 reads CASSRVRGQGGHEQFF. CDR3 coding DNA: TGCGCCAGCTCTCGTGTCAGGGGACAGGGAGGGCATGAGCAGTTCTTC. Supplemented by reference TRBV5-1 and TRBJ2-1, the full variable domain reads KAGVTQTPRYLIKTRGQQVTLSCSPISGHRSVSWYQQTPGQGLQFLFEYFSETQRNKGNFPGRFSGRQFSNSRSEMNVSTLELGDSALYLCASSRVRGQGGHEQFFGPGTRLTVL.